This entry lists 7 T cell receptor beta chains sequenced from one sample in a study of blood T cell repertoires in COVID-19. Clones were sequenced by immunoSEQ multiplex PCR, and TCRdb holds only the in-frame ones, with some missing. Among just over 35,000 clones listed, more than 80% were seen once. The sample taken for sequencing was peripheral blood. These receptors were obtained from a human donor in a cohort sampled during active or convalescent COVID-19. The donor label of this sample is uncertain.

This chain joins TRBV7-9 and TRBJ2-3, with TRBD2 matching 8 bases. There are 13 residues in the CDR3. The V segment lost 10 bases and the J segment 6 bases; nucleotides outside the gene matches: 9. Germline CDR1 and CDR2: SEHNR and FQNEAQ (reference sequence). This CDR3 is CATRGAGVDTQYF. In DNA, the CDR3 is TGTGCCACCCGGGGAGCGGGGGTTGATACGCAGTATTTT.

The CDR3 nucleotides read TGTGCCAGCAGCTTCGAGCGGGAGGGCCCAGATACGCAGTATTTT. This sequence encodes CASSFEREGPDTQYF. The chain carries TRBV5-4 and TRBJ2-3; 10 positions match TRBD2. V lost 2 bases, J lost 4 bases, and 4 bases stayed unmatched. The germline gives CDR1 SGHNT, CDR2 YYREEE (reference sequence). CDR3 length: 15 amino acids. Using reference TRBV5-4 and TRBJ2-3 for the parts outside the CDR3, the full variable domain is ETGVTQSPTHLIKTRGQQVTLRCSSQSGHNTVSWYQQALGQGPQFIFQYYREEENGRGNFPPRFSGLQFPNYSSELNVNALELDDSALYLCASSFEREGPDTQYFGPGTRLTVL.

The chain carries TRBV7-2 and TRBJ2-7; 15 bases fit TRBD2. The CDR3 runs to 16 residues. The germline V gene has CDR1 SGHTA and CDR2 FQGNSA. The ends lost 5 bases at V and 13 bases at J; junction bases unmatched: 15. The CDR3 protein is CASSPTLGTSGRLEYF. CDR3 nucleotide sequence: TGTGCCAGCAGCCCAACCCTCGGGACTAGCGGGAGGTTAGAATACTTC.

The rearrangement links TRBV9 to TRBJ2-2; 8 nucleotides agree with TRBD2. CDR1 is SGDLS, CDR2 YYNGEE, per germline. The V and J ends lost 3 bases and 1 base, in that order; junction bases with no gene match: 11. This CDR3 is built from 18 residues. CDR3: CASSDSQAAGENTGELFF. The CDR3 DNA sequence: TGTGCCAGCAGCGACAGCCAGGCAGCGGGAGAGAACACCGGGGAGCTGTTTTTT.

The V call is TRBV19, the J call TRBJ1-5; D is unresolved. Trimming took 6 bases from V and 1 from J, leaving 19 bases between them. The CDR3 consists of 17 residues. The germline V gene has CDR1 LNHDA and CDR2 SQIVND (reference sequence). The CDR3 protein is CASRRELQVISNQPQHF. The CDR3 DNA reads TGTGCCAGTAGGCGGGAGTTACAAGTTATCAGCAATCAGCCCCAGCATTTT.

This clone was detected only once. The CDR3, as DNA: TGCGCCAGCAGCTTGGTCCCAGCGGACAACACCGGGGAGCTGTTTTTT. Its protein is CASSLVPADNTGELFF. This chain connects TRBV5-1 to TRBJ2-2; tentatively, D is TRBD2 (5 bases). Germline loops: CDR1 SGHRS, CDR2 YFSETQ. Deletions cut 0 bases from V and 2 bases from J, with 11 bases between. This CDR3 has 16 residues.

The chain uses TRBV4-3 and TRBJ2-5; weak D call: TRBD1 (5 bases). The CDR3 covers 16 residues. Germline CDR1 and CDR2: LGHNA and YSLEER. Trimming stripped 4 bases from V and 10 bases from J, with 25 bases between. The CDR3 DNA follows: TGCGCCAGCAGCCTGGGGCTAGGGTCCCCTTCAATGGGCCAGTACTTC. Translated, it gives CASSLGLGSPSMGQYF.